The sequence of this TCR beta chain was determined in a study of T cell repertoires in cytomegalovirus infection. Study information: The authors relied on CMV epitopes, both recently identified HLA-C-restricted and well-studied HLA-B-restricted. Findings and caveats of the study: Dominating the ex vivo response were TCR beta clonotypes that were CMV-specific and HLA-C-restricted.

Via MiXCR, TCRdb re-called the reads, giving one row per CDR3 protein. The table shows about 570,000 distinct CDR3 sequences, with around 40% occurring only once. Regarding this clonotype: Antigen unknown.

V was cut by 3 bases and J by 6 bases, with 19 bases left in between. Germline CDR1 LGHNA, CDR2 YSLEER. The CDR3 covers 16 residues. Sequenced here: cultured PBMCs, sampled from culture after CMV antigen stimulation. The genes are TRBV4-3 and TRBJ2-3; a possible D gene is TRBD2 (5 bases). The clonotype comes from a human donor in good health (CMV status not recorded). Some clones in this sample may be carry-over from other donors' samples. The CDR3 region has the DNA TGCGCCAGCAGCCATGCTAGTGCACTAGTCCGGGATACGCAGTATTTT. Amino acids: CASSHASALVRDTQYF.